This paragraph covers one T cell receptor (beta chain) sequence. The data are from a study of OX40 agonist ivuxolimab in advanced cancers. Across the study: Partial responses, seen in three patients, involved one hepatocellular carcinoma and two cutaneous melanomas.

Data came from immunoSEQ multiplex PCR; TCRdb stores just in-frame clones and leaves some out. The table has 65,000 to 85,000 clones, about 91% seen once. Excluded were patients having autoimmune disease history or systemic immunosuppression. The V gene lost 3 bases and the J gene lost 9 bases, with 21 bases spanning the gap. The CDR3 runs to 15 residues. The germline V gene has CDR1 ENHRY and CDR2 SYGVKD. The sequence was obtained from an adult with an advanced solid tumor such as melanoma, head and neck, liver or kidney cancer. The sample here was CD4+ or CD8+ T cells sorted from blood, taken in a trial of the OX40 agonist ivuxolimab. The rearrangement links TRBV10-3 to TRBJ2-7; D is unresolved. CDR3 nucleotide sequence: TGTGCCATCAGTGATCGAGGCCTCTTAGGTAGTGGGCAGTACTTC. This sequence encodes CAISDRGLLGSGQYF.